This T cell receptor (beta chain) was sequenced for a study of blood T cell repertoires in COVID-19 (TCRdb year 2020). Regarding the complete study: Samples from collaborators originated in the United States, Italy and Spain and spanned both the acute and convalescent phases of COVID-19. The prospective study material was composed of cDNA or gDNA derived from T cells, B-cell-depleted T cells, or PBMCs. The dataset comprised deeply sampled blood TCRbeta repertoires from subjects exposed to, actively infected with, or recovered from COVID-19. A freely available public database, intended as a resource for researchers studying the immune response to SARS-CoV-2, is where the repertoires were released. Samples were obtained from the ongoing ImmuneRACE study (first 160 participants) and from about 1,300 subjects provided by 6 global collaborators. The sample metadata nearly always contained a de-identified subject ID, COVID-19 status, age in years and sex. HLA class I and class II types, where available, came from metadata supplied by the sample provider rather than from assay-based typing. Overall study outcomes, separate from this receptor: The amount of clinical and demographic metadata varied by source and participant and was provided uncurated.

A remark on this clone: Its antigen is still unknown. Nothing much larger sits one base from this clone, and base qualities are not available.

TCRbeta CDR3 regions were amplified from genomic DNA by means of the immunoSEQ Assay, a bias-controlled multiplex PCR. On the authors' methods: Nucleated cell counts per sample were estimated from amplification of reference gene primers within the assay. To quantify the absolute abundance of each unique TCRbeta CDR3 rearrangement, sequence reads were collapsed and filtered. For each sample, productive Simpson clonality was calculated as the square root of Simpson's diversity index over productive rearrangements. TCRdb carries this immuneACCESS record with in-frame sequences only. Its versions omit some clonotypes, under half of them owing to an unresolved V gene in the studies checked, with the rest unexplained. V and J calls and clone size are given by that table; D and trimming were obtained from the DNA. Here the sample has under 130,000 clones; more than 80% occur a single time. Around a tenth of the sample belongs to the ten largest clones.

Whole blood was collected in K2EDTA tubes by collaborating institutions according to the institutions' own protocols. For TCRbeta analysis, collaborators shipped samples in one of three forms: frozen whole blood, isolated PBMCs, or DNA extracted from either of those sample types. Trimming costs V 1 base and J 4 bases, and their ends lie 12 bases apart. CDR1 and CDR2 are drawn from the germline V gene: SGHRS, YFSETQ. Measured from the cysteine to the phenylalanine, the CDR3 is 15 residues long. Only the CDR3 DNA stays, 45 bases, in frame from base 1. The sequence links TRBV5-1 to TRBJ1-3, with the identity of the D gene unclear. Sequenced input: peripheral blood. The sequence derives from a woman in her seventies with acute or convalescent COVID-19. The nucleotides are TGCGCCAGCAGCTTGTCCCAGGCTGACGGAAACACCATATATTTT. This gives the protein CASSLSQADGNTIYF.